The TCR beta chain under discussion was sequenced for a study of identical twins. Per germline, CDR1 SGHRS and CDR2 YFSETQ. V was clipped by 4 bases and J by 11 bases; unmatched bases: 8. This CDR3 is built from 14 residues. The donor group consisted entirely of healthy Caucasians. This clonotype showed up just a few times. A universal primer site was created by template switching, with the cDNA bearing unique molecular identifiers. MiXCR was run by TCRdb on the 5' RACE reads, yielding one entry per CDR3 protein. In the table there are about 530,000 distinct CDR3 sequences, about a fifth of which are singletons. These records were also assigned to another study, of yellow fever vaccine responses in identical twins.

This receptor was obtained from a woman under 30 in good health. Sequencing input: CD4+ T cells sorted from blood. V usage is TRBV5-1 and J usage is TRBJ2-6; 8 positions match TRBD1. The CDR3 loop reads CASSKEQGVYVLTF. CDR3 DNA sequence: TGCGCCAGCAGCAAAGAACAGGGGGTATACGTCCTGACTTTC.